These T cell receptor beta chains were read from a single sample in a study of blood T cell repertoires in COVID-19. Clones were read by immunoSEQ multiplex PCR, and TCRdb kept only the in-frame ones, dropping some. The sample includes approximately 100,000 clones, less than 90% seen only once; the top ten take 6.2%. Source material: peripheral blood. These receptors originate from a human donor in a cohort sampled during active COVID-19. Each CDR3 is given with its conserved first and last residue. The D gene is left open where the match is weak. Expanded clones get a size class; other rows say once, few or many, or leave the size out.

TRBJ2-6 | TRBV29-1 | . | . | TGCAGCGTTGAAGATCACCAGGGGGGCCCCAGTGGAGGGGCCAACGTCCTGACTTTC | CSVEDHQGGPSGGANVLTF
TRBJ1-5 | TRBV24-1 | few | . | TGTGCCACCCAAGATCAGGGGAATACGAGGGATCAGCCCCAGCATTTT | CATQDQGNTRDQPQHF
TRBJ2-5 | TRBV7-8 | . | TRBD1 | TGTGCCAGCAGCCCCGATACAGGGGGAGAGACCCAGTACTTC | CASSPDTGGETQYF
TRBJ1-1 | TRBV5-8 | . | . | TGTGCCAGCCAAGGACAGATGAACACTGAAGCTTTCTTT | CASQGQMNTEAFF
TRBJ1-5 | TRBV28 | once | . | TGTGCCAGCAGTTTATTCGGGGAGCCCCAGCATTTT | CASSLFGEPQHF
TRBJ2-1 | TRBV13 | . | TRBD2 | TGTGCCAGCAGCTTAGGCCTTGGCGGGGGGGCTCTCTACAATGAGCAGTTCTTC | CASSLGLGGGALYNEQFF
TRBJ2-2 | TRBV7-3 | once | TRBD1 | TGTGCCAGCAGCTCGGGACAGGGTCTTTATACCGGGGAGCTGTTTTTT | CASSSGQGLYTGELFF
TRBJ2-7 | TRBV5-6 | . | TRBD1 | TGTGCCAGCAGCCGTAGGGGACAGTCCTACGAGCAGTACTTC | CASSRRGQSYEQYF
TRBJ2-1 | TRBV29-1 | once | . | TGCAGCGTTGAACGGGGGATCTACAATGAGCAGTTCTTC | CSVERGIYNEQFF
TRBJ2-7 | TRBV28 | . | . | TGTGCCAGCAGGGCCAGGGGTTTTTCCTACGAGCAGTACTTC | CASRARGFSYEQYF
TRBJ2-1 | TRBV3-1/TRBV3-2 | . | TRBD2 | TGTGCCAGCAGCCAAGATCCTGCGGGAGAAGAGCAGTTCTTC | CASSQDPAGEEQFF
TRBJ2-3 | TRBV2 | once | . | TGTGCCTGGAATCGAGGGGGGGCGGATACGCAGTATTTT | CAWNRGGADTQYF
TRBJ1-1 | TRBV30 | once | . | TGTGCCTACACTCGGGGTTTAGAAGCTTTCTTT | CAYTRGLEAFF
TRBJ1-5 | TRBV2 | . | TRBD1 | TGTGCCAGCGGTGACAGGGGGCCCATTAGCAATCAGCCCCAGCATTTT | CASGDRGPISNQPQHF
TRBJ2-3 | TRBV13 | . | TRBD1 | TGTGCCAGCAGCCCGGGACAGGGAAAGACAGATACGCAGTATTTT | CASSPGQGKTDTQYF
TRBJ2-7 | TRBV9 | few | . | TGTGCCAGCAGCGTAGTGGCAGGGTCTGGCGAGCAGTACTTC | CASSVVAGSGEQYF
TRBJ2-5 | TRBV5-6 | . | TRBD1 | TGTGCCAGCAGCATGTCAGGGACAGGGCCTAAAGAGACCCAGTACTTC | CASSMSGTGPKETQYF
TRBJ1-1 | TRBV19 | . | . | TGTGCCAGTAGTATTCTACAGGGTAGTGGCACTGAAGCTTTCTTT | CASSILQGSGTEAFF
TRBJ2-3 | TRBV5-1 | . | TRBD2 | TGCGCCAGCAGCTTGGCACTAGCGGGAGCAGATACGCAGTATTTT | CASSLALAGADTQYF
TRBJ2-5 | TRBV19 | . | TRBD2 | TGTGCCAGTTCCAGACTAGCGGGGCCCCGGGAGACCCAGTACTTC | CASSRLAGPRETQYF
TRBJ2-7 | TRBV5-4 | few | . | TGTGCCAGCAGCCGGACTTCCTACGAGCAGTACTTC | CASSRTSYEQYF
TRBJ2-2 | TRBV6-5 | . | TRBD1 | TGTGCCAGCAGTAGGACAGGGCCCAACACCGGGGAGCTGTTTTTT | CASSRTGPNTGELFF
TRBJ1-2 | TRBV7-9 | . | . | TGTGCCAGCAGCTTAGGGGGAGGCTTCGGATATGGCTACACCTTC | CASSLGGGFGYGYTF
TRBJ1-2 | TRBV4-1 | few | . | TGCGCCAGCAGCCCGGACCGGGGGGGCTATGGCTACACCTTC | CASSPDRGGYGYTF
TRBJ2-1 | TRBV19 | once | TRBD1 | TGTGCCAGTAGTATTGAGGGTCAGGGGGCGACCAATGAGCAGTTCTTC | CASSIEGQGATNEQFF
TRBJ1-5 | TRBV5-6 | . | . | TGTGCCAGCAGCTTAGGGGATCAGCCCCAGCATTTT | CASSLGDQPQHF
TRBJ1-6 | TRBV9 | . | TRBD1 | TGTGCCAGCAGCTCAGGGGGCGGCCCCGCCAGCTCCTATAATTCACCCCTCCACTTT | CASSSGGGPASSYNSPLHF
TRBJ2-3 | TRBV10-2 | . | TRBD2 | TGCGCCAGCAGTCTTATAGCGGGTAGCACAGATACGCAGTATTTT | CASSLIAGSTDTQYF
TRBJ1-3 | TRBV19 | . | . | TGTGCCAGTAGTAGGGCGACAGCCGACTCTGGAAACACCATATATTTT | CASSRATADSGNTIYF
TRBJ2-1 | TRBV28 | . | TRBD2 | TGTGCCAGCAGTTTTCGACCCTTCGCTAGCGGGGGGGCCTACAATGAGCAGTTCTTC | CASSFRPFASGGAYNEQFF
TRBJ2-7 | TRBV27 | . | TRBD2 | TGTGCCAGCAGTTTATCTCGGGGGGTTGGCCACGAGCAGTACTTC | CASSLSRGVGHEQYF
TRBJ2-7 | TRBV5-6 | . | . | TGTGCCAGCAGCTTGTCCACCTACGAGCAGTACTTC | CASSLSTYEQYF
TRBJ2-3 | TRBV3-1/TRBV3-2 | once | TRBD1 | TGTGCCAGCAGCCAAGGAGGGGCAGACAGGGGGCAATATACGCAGTATTTT | CASSQGGADRGQYTQYF
TRBJ1-1 | TRBV19 | . | TRBD1 | TGTGCCAGTAGTATGGGCGGCAGGGGGGACACTGAAGCTTTCTTT | CASSMGGRGDTEAFF
TRBJ2-3 | TRBV12-3/TRBV12-4 | . | . | TGTGCCAGCAGTCCCGACGGCGGAACGCAGTATTTT | CASSPDGGTQYF
TRBJ2-7 | TRBV18 | . | TRBD1 | TGTGCCAGCTCACCCTCAACAGGGGCAGGCTACGAGCAGTACTTC | CASSPSTGAGYEQYF
TRBJ1-6 | TRBV27 | . | . | TGTGCCAGCAGCCACCGGGGGGCGGATTCACCCCTCCACTTT | CASSHRGADSPLHF
TRBJ2-1 | TRBV6-5 | . | TRBD2 | TGTGCCAGCAGCGATCCCGGGACTAGCACCGATGAGCAGTTCTTC | CASSDPGTSTDEQFF
TRBJ1-6 | TRBV5-1 | . | TRBD1 | TGCGCCAGCAGCTTGCTCGGGACAGATTCTTCACCCCTCCACTTT | CASSLLGTDSSPLHF
TRBJ2-3 | TRBV14 | . | TRBD2 | TGTGCCAGCAGTTACAGACTAGCGGGGGGCACAGATACGCAGTATTTT | CASSYRLAGGTDTQYF
TRBJ2-1 | TRBV28 | . | . | TGTGCCAGCAGTTTCCCCGCTGACAAGGGGCGTGATGAGCAGTTCTTC | CASSFPADKGRDEQFF
TRBJ1-6 | TRBV28 | . | . | TGTGCCAGCAGTTTTGTGGGTCAGACTGATAATTCACCCCTCCACTTT | CASSFVGQTDNSPLHF
TRBJ2-1 | TRBV15 | . | TRBD1 | TGTGCCACCAGCAGAGTTCTCGGACAGGGGGCTTGGGAGCAGTTCTTC | CATSRVLGQGAWEQFF
TRBJ1-3 | TRBV7-2 | . | . | TGTGCCAGCAGCTTGCCCAGATGGTTTGGAAACACCATATATTTT | CASSLPRWFGNTIYF
TRBJ1-3 | TRBV7-9 | . | . | TGTGCCAGCAGCCCGCAACAGCCAACCTCTGGAAACACCATATATTTT | CASSPQQPTSGNTIYF